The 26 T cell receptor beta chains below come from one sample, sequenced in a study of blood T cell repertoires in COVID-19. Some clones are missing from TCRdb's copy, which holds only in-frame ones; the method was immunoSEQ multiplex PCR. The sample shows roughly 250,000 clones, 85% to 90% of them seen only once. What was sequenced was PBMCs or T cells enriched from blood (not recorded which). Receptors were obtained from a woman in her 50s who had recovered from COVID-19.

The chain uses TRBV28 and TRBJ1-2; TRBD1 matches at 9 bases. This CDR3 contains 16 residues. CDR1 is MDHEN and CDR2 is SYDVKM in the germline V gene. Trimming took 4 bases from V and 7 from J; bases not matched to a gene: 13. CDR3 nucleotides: TGTGCCAGCAGTTCGCCCGCGATTGGGACAGGGTCTGGCTACACCTTC. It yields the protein CASSSPAIGTGSGYTF.

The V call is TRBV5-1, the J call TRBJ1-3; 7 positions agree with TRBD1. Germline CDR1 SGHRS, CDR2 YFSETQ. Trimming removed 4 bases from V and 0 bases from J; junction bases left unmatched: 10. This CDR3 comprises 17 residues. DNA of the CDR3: TGCGCCAGCAGCCGAGTGACAGGGATCAGCTCTGGAAACACCATATATTTT. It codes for CASSRVTGISSGNTIYF.

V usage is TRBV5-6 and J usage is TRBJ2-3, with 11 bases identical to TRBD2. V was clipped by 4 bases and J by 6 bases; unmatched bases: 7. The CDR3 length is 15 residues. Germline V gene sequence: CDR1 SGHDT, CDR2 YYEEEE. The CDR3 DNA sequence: TGTGCCAGCAGCGCCACTAGCGGGAGACCCGATACGCAGTATTTT. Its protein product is CASSATSGRPDTQYF.

The CDR3 is CASRTGLSGYTF. The CDR3 bases are TGTGCCAGTCGCACAGGGCTGAGTGGCTACACCTTC. V usage is TRBV5-6 and J usage is TRBJ1-2, with D perhaps TRBD1 (6 bases). The germline V gene has CDR1 SGHDT and CDR2 YYEEEE. The CDR3 covers 12 residues. V was trimmed by 8 bases and J by 7 bases, leaving 15 bases between them.

The chain's CDR3 is CASSYLLRDRGRRETQYF. The CDR3 DNA is TGTGCCAGCAGTTACCTTCTCCGGGACAGGGGGCGTCGAGAGACCCAGTACTTC. The chain links TRBV6-2 or TRBV6-3 to TRBJ2-5; TRBD1 aligns across 12 bases. CDR1 is MNHEY, CDR2 SVGEGT, per germline. The CDR3 is 18 residues long. After removal of 2 bases from V and 4 bases from J, the junction contained 11 bases not matched to a gene.

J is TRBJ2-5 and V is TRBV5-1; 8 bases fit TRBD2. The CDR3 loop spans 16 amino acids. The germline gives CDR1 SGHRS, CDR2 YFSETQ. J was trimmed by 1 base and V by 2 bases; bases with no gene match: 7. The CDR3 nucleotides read TGCGCCAGCAGCTTAGGTCCTAGCGGGTCCCAAGAGACCCAGTACTTC. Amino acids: CASSLGPSGSQETQYF.

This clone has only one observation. The CDR3 sequence is CASSQDYSNQPQHF. In nucleotides, the CDR3 is TGCGCCAGCAGCCAAGATTATAGCAATCAGCCCCAGCATTTT. This rearrangement joins TRBV4-3 to TRBJ1-5, with D hard to call. Trimming pared 0 bases from V and 0 bases from J, leaving 3 bases between. Germline assignment: CDR1 LGHNA and CDR2 YSLEER. This CDR3 region has 14 residues.

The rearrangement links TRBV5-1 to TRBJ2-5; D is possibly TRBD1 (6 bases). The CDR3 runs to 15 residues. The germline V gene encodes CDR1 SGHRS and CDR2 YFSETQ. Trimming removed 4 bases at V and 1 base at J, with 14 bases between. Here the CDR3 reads CASSRELGGQETQYF. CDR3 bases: TGCGCCAGCAGCCGAGAACTAGGGGGCCAAGAGACCCAGTACTTC. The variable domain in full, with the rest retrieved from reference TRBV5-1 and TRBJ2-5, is KAGVTQTPRYLIKTRGQQVTLSCSPISGHRSVSWYQQTPGQGLQFLFEYFSETQRNKGNFPGRFSGRQFSNSRSEMNVSTLELGDSALYLCASSRELGGQETQYFGPGTRLLVL.

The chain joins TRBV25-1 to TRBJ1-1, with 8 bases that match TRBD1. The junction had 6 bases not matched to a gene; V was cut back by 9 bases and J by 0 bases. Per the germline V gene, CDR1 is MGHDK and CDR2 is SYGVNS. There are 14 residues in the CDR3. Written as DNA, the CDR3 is TGTGCCAGTACCAAGACAGGGGTGAACACTGAAGCTTTCTTT. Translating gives CASTKTGVNTEAFF. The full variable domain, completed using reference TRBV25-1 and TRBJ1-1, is EADIYQTPRYLVIGTGKKITLECSQTMGHDKMYWYQQDPGMELHLIHYSYGVNSTEKGDLSSESTVSRIRTEHFPLTLESARPSHTSQYLCASTKTGVNTEAFFGQGTRLTVV.

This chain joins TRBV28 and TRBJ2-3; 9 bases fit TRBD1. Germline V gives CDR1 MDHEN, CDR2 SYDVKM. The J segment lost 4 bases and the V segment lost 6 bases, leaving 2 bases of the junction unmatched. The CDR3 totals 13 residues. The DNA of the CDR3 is TGTGCCAGCAGCCGGACAGGGGCAGATACGCAGTATTTT. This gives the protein CASSRTGADTQYF.

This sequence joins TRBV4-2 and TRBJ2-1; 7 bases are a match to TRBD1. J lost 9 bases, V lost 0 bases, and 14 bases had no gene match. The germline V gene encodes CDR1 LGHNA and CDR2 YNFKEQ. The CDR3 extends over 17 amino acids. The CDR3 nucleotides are TGTGCCAGCAGCCAAGATCGACTTAGAGGGCGACAGGGTGAGCAGTTCTTC. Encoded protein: CASSQDRLRGRQGEQFF.

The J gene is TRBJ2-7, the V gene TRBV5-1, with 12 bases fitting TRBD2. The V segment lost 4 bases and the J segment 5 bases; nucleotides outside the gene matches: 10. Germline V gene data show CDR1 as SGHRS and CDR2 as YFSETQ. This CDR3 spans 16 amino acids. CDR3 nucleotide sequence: TGCGCCAGCAGCCCCCGGACTAGCGGGATGATCAACGAGCAGTACTTC. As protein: CASSPRTSGMINEQYF. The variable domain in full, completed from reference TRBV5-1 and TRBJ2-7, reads KAGVTQTPRYLIKTRGQQVTLSCSPISGHRSVSWYQQTPGQGLQFLFEYFSETQRNKGNFPGRFSGRQFSNSRSEMNVSTLELGDSALYLCASSPRTSGMINEQYFGPGTRLTVT.

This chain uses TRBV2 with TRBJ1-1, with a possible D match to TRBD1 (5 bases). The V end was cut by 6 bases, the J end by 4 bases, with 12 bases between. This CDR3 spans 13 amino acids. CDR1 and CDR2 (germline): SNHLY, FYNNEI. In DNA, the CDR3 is TGTGCCAGCAGGGCGGATCAGGGCACTGAAGCTTTCTTT. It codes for CASRADQGTEAFF.

The DNA for the CDR3 is TGTGCCATCAGTAGAAATCTAGCGAGTAATGAGCAGTTCTTC. Translated, it gives CAISRNLASNEQFF. The chain uses TRBV10-3 and TRBJ2-1; D might be TRBD2 (6 bases). Germline V gives CDR1 ENHRY, CDR2 SYGVKD. This CDR3 spans 14 amino acids. The ends were cut back, 5 bases at V and 7 bases at J, with 15 bases in the middle.

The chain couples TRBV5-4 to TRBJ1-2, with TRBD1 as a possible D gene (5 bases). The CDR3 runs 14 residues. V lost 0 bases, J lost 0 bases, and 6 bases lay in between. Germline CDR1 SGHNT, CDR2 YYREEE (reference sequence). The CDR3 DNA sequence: TGTGCCAGCAGCTTGGCGGGGGCTAACTATGGCTACACCTTC. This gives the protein CASSLAGANYGYTF. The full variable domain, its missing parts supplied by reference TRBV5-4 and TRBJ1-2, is ETGVTQSPTHLIKTRGQQVTLRCSSQSGHNTVSWYQQALGQGPQFIFQYYREEENGRGNFPPRFSGLQFPNYSSELNVNALELDDSALYLCASSLAGANYGYTFGSGTRLTVV.

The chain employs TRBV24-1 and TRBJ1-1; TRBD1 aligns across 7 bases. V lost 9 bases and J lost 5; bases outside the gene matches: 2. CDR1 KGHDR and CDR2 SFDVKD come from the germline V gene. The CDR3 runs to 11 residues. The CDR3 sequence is CATRRGTEAFF. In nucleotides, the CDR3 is TGTGCCACCCGCAGGGGGACTGAAGCTTTCTTT.

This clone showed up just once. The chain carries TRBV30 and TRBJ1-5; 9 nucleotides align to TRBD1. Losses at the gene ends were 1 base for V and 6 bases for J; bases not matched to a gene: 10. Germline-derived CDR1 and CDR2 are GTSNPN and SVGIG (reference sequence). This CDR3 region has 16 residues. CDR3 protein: CAWSGRDRVIFQPQHF. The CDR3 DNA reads TGTGCCTGGAGTGGACGGGACAGGGTAATTTTTCAGCCCCAGCATTTT.

CDR3 nucleotides: TGTGCCAGCAGTTCTACAGGGGCGAACACCGGGGAGCTGTTTTTT. Translated: CASSSTGANTGELFF. This sequence joins TRBV27 and TRBJ2-2, with 7 bases that match TRBD1. Trimming removed 4 bases from V and 0 bases from J; junction bases left unmatched: 2. Germline assignment: CDR1 MNHEY and CDR2 SMNVEV (reference sequence). There are 15 residues in the CDR3.

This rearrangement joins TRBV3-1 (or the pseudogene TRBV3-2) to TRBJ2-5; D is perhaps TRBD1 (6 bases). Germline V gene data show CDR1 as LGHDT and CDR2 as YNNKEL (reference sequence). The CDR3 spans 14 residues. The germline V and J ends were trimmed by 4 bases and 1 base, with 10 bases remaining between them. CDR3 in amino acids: CASSPLQGQETQYF. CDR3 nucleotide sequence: TGTGCCAGCAGCCCCCTACAGGGCCAAGAGACCCAGTACTTC.

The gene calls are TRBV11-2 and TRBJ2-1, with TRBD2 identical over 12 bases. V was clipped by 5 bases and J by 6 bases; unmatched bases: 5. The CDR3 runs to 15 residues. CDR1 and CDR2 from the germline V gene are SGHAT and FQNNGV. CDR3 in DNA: TGTGCCAGCAGCAGACTAGCGGGGGCTTCCAATGAGCAGTTCTTC. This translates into CASSRLAGASNEQFF.

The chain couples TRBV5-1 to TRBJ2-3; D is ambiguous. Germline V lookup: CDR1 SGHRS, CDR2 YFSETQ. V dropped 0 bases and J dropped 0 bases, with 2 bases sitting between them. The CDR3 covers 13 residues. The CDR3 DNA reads TGCGCCAGCAGCTTGGCTAGCACAGATACGCAGTATTTT. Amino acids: CASSLASTDTQYF.

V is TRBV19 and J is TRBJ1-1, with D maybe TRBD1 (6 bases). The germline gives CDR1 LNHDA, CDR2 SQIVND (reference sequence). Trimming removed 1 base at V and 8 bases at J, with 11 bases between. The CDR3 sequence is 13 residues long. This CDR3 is CASSIVSGTEAFF. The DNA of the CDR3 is TGTGCCAGTAGTATAGTCTCCGGGACAGAAGCTTTCTTT.

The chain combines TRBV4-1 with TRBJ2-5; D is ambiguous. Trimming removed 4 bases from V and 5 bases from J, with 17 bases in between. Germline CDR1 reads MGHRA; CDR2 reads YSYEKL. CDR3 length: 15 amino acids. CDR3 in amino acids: CASSRMPNPGETQYF. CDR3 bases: TGCGCCAGCAGCCGGATGCCGAACCCCGGGGAGACCCAGTACTTC.

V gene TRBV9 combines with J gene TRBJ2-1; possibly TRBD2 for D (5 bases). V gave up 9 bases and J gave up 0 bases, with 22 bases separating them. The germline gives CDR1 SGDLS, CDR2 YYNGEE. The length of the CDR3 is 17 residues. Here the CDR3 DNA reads TGTGCCACCCGGACTCTCCTTGGCGCGAGCTCCTACAATGAGCAGTTCTTC. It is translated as CATRTLLGASSYNEQFF.

This CDR3 reads CATSRSGRAEETQYF. CDR3 bases: TGTGCCACCTCCAGGTCAGGGAGGGCCGAAGAGACCCAGTACTTC. The chain has TRBV27 and TRBJ2-5; 7 bases agree with TRBD2. J was trimmed by 3 bases and V by 10 bases; bases with no gene match: 14. The CDR3 spans 15 residues. Germline CDR1 and CDR2: MNHEY and SMNVEV (reference sequence).

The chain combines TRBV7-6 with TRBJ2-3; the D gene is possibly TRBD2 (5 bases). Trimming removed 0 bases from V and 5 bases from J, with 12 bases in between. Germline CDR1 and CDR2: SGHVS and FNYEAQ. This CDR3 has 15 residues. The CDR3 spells CASSLAGMSGDTQYF. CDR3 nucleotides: TGTGCCAGCAGCTTAGCCGGGATGTCCGGAGATACGCAGTATTTT.